This entry features one T cell receptor (beta chain) sequence. The investigators sampled blood at baseline, at cycle 4 day 1, and at cycle 7 day 1. TCRdb keeps only in-frame clones here, not all; method: immunoSEQ multiplex PCR. The sample includes over 85,000 clones, roughly nine tenths of them seen just once. Germline V gene lookup returns CDR1 MGHRA and CDR2 YSYEKL. The CDR3 sequence is 19 residues long. J lost 3 bases, V lost 2 bases, and 16 bases had no gene match. The data derive from a study of OX40 agonist ivuxolimab in advanced cancers. Study-level background: An agonistic anti-OX40 (CD134) antibody, ivuxolimab, was used to treat the patients. Patients assigned to dose escalation were diagnosed with hepatocellular carcinoma, melanoma, renal cell or head and neck cancer.

This chain uses TRBV4-1 with TRBJ1-3; 7 bases line up with TRBD1. The sequences come from CD4+ or CD8+ T cells sorted from blood, collected in a trial of the OX40 agonist ivuxolimab. The TCR comes from an adult with an advanced solid tumor such as melanoma, head and neck, liver or kidney cancer. As DNA, the CDR3 is TGCGCCAGCAGCCAACCTACAGGGGTAGTCCGAGGTGGTGGAAACACCATATATTTT. Translated: CASSQPTGVVRGGGNTIYF.